This T cell receptor beta chain is from a study of monozygotic twins with inflammatory bowel disease. TCRdb reanalyzed the 5' RACE reads and collapses them to one entry per CDR3 protein, without DNA. Here the sample table reports some 150,000 distinct CDR3 sequences. To note about this clonotype: Its antigen is currently unknown.

The CDR3 runs 14 residues. Germline loops: CDR1 MNHEY, CDR2 SMNVEV (reference sequence). The study's findings and limits: Among IBD patients, fewer clonotypes were shared with others than among healthy twins, especially with disease activity.

Material for sequencing was blood. This TCR was recovered from a human donor with ulcerative colitis or Crohn's disease, or a healthy co-twin of an affected twin (not recorded which). The chain couples TRBV27 to TRBJ2-7; there is no DNA to check the TCRdb D call of TRBD1. CDR3: CASSHSDRPYEQYF.